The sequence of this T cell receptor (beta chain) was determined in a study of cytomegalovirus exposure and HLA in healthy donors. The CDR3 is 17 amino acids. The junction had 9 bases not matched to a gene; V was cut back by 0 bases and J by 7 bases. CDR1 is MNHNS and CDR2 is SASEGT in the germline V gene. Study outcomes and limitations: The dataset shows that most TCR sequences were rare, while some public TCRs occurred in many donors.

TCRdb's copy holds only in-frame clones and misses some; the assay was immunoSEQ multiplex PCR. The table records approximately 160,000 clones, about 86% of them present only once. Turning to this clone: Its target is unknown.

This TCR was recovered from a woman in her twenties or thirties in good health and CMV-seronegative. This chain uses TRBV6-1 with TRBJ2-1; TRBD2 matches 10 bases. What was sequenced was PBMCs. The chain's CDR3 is CASSEAGWGTSVNEQFF. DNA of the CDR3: TGTGCCAGCAGTGAAGCGGGGTGGGGGACTAGCGTGAATGAGCAGTTCTTC.